This TCR beta chain is from a study of shared clonotypes between healthy human individuals (dated by TCRdb to 2018 to 2021). About the investigation overall: A couple of women and a few men aged 18 to 49 years were included in the cohort. Per donor, three plates each were used for CD4 naive and CD4 memory, two for CD8 naive, and one for CD8 memory. To estimate repertoire size and how much clonotype sharing occurs between individuals, the study deeply sequenced the blood TCR repertoires of 4 to 6 healthy adults. To increase sequencing depth and limit assay-specific biases, different laboratories used diverse techniques to prepare libraries and sequence TCR repertoires. Leukapheresis yielded between about 0.85 and 10 billion PBMCs per donor.

Using the deep immunoSEQ assay, TCR CDR3 regions were amplified from genomic DNA by multiplex PCR. Extracted genomic DNA from each cell subset was spread evenly across all wells of several immunoSEQ 96-well plates, with each plate serving as a replicate. Each replicate PCR for sorted subsets received around 210 ng genomic DNA, equal to 30,000 or so T cell genomes. Purified libraries were quantified with a Qubit 3.0 fluorometer, sized on a Bioanalyzer 2100, and re-quantified with the KAPA Library Quantification kit. Every immunoSEQ 96-well plate was sequenced on a dedicated single-read 150-cycle Illumina NextSeq 550 flow cell. On the study's bioinformatics: Because only junctional sequences without quality scores were contained in the immunoSEQ output, filtering matching that applied to full-length reads could not be performed. To assign V/J genes and CDR3, sequences were annotated using PyIR, a Python wrapper for IgBLAST v1.9, with IMGT germline references. Reads with weak V/J assignments (E-value above 1e-6), missing CDR3, stop codons, out-of-frame junctions, or ambiguous translated residues were removed. V3J clonotypes were defined as sequences sharing the same inferred V gene, J gene, and CDR3 amino acid sequence. The percentage overlap between two repertoires was calculated by dividing the number of shared unique clonotypes by the size of the smaller repertoire. Richness of each repertoire was evaluated using RTK rarefaction, the Chao1 estimator, and Recon v2.1 estimates of unobserved clonotypes. Generation probabilities were computed with OLGA for all TCRbeta clonotypes obtained by the gDNA method from a few donors. In its TCRdb copy, this immuneACCESS table keeps in-frame sequences only and misses some clones. Where compared with another copy, unresolved V genes explain less than half of these, and the others have no known cause. The V and J calls and clone size were taken over from that table, and D and trimming were inferred from the DNA. Within this sample are under 1 million clones, with 96% of them counted one time only. Clones ranked in the top ten supply roughly 0.23% of the sample.

CD8 naive samples were obtained by positive selection for CCR7 among CD45RO-negative cells, yielding a CD45RA+CCR7+ population from which TemRA cells were excluded. Donors were healthy HIV-negative adults with no recently reported acute infections or vaccinations. Only Caucasian adults living in Nashville, Tennessee, USA were represented among the donors. After blood collection by leukapheresis, PBMCs were isolated using Ficoll-Histopaque density gradient centrifugation and then cryopreserved in the vapor phase of liquid nitrogen. Analytical flow cytometry was used to check the purity and quantity of each magnetically sorted T cell population. Genomic DNA was isolated from each sorted fraction and quantified by UV absorbance on a Nanodrop 2000c. Study-level results and caveats: Higher generation probabilities were observed for clonotypes shared by all four sorted-subset donors than for non-shared clonotypes. Pairwise subsampling led to the expectation that sequencing depth would affect the degree of clonotype sharing among donors. Only blood was sampled, and tissue TCR repertoires likely differ from those in blood. Because the study included only a small number of donors, the genetic and exposure-history diversity represented was limited. When a handful of donors were compared, the shared fraction of clonotypes was about 5.2% for naive CD4, 3% to 4% for naive CD8, about 2.4% for memory CD4, and roughly 0.43% for memory CD8. Naive subsets generally had larger estimated clonotype richness than memory subsets did. Rarefaction of sorted-subset datasets indicated incomplete sequencing despite the large sequencing depth.

Relative to germline, V is 2 bases shorter and J is 0 bases shorter, with 13 bases between their ends. The germline V gene encodes CDR1 MNHEY and CDR2 SMNVEV (reference sequence). The CDR3 measures 16 amino acids from cysteine to phenylalanine. The kept DNA is CDR3 alone, 48 bases in frame from the first base. Notes on this clone: The antigen this receptor binds is unknown. Base qualities are missing; no much larger clone stands one base away.

This clonotype originated in a man aged 25-45 years in good health. Specimen: naive CD8+ T cells sorted from blood. Reading the label with the study, this specimen's cell subset or site is: CD45RA+CCR7+. Rearrangement joined TRBV27 to TRBJ1-1; the D gene is not confidently resolved. CDR3 sequence: CASSLKVVDLNTEAFF. In nucleotides, the sequence is TGTGCCAGCAGTTTAAAGGTTGTGGACTTGAACACTGAAGCTTTCTTT.